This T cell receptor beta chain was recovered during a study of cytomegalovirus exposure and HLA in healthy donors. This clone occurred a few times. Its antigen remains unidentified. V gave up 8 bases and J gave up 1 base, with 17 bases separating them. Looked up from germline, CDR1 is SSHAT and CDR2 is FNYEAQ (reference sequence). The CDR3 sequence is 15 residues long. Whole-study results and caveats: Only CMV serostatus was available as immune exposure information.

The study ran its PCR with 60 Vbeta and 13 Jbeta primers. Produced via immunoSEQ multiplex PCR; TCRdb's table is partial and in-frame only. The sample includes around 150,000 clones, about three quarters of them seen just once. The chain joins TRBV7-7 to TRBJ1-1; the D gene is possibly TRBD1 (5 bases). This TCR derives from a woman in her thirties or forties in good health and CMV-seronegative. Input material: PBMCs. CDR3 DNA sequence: TGTGCCAGCCTTAGGGCCGGACAAAAGAACACTGAAGCTTTCTTT. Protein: CASLRAGQKNTEAFF.